The clone carrying this T cell receptor (beta chain) was recorded at least ten times. Its antigen remains unidentified. Per individual sample, total RNA of at least 6 micrograms was extracted. This entry comes from a study of blood T cells in healthy people across ages. Whole-study findings and limits: The authors considered diversity estimates from one million T cells to be underestimates.

Primers used in a second PCR of about 6 to 11 cycles were a sample-barcoded 5' primer and a J-beta primer mix. All cDNA molecules were each tagged by a template-switch adaptor with 12 random nucleotides. All samples gave at least 2.5 million CDR3-containing paired-end reads. Via MiXCR, TCRdb re-called the 5' RACE reads, giving one row per CDR3 protein. The top ten hold 17% of the sample, which has around 900,000 distinct CDR3 sequences, 25% to 35% seen once. Germline V lookup: CDR1 SGHRS, CDR2 YFSETQ. This CDR3 is built from 17 residues. The germline V and J ends were trimmed by 6 bases and 0 bases, with 16 bases remaining between them.

The TCR was taken from a woman of 80 years or more in good health. Sequencing was done on a sample of blood. The chain employs TRBV5-1 and TRBJ2-6; TRBD1 might be the D (5 bases). The CDR3 reads CASNQGASSSGANVLTF. DNA of the CDR3: TGCGCCAGCAACCAGGGTGCCTCATCCTCTGGGGCCAACGTCCTGACTTTC. Full variable domain (remainder filled in from reference TRBV5-1 and TRBJ2-6): KAGVTQTPRYLIKTRGQQVTLSCSPISGHRSVSWYQQTPGQGLQFLFEYFSETQRNKGNFPGRFSGRQFSNSRSEMNVSTLELGDSALYLCASNQGASSSGANVLTFGAGSRLTVL.